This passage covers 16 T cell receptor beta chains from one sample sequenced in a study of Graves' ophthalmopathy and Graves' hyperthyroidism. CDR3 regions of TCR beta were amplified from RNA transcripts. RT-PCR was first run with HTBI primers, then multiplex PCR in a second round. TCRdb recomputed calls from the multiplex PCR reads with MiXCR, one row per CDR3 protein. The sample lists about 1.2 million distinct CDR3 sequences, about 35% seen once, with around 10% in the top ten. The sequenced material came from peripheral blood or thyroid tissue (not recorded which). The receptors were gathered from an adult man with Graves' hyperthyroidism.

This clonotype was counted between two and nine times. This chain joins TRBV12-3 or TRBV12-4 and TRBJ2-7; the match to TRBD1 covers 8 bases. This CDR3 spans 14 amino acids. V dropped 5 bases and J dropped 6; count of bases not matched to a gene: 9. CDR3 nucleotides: TGTGCCAGCAGTCCCCTAGACAGGGGAGTCGAGCAGTACTTC. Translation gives CASSPLDRGVEQYF.

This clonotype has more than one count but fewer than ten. For the CDR3, the DNA is TGTGCCAGCAGCCAAGAGGTGGAGCTGTTTTTT. Translation gives CASSQEVELFF. The chain recombines TRBV3-1 with TRBJ2-2; D is ambiguous. V was trimmed by 0 bases and J by 10 bases, leaving 3 bases between them. CDR1 and CDR2 (germline): LGHDT, YNNKEL (reference sequence). The CDR3 runs to 11 residues.

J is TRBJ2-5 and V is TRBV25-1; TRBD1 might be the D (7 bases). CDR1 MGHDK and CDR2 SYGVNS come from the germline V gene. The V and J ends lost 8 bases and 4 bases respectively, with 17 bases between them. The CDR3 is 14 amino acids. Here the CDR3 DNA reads TGTGCCAGCGAGGACCAGGGGGGCGGAGAGACCCAGTACTTC. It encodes CASEDQGGGETQYF.

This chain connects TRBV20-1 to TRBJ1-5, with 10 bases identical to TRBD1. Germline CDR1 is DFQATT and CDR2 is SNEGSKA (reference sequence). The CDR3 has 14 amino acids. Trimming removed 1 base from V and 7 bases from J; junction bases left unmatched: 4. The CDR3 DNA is TGCAGTGCTAGAGTCGAGACAGGGGGCCAGCCCCAGCATTTT. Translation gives CSARVETGGQPQHF.

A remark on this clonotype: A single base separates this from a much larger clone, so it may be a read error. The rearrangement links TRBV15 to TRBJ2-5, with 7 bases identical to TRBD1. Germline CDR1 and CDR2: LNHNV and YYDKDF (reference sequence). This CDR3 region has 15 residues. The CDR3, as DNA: TGTGCCACCAGCAGTGGACAGGCCCCGAAGGATCCCCATTACTTC. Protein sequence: CATSSGQAPKDPHYF.

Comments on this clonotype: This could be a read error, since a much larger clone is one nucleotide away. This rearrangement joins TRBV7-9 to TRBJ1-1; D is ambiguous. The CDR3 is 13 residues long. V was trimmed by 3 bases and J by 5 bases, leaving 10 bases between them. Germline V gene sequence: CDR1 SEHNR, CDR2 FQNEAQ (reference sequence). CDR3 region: CASSLERETEAFF. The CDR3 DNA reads TGTGCCAGCAGCTTGGAGAGGGAGACTGAAGCTTTCTTT.

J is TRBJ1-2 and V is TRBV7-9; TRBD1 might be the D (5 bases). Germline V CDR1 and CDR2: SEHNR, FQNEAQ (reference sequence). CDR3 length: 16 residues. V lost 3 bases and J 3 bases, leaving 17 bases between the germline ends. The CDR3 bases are TGTGCCAGCAGCTTGATGGCTCCCGGGGCCGACTATGGCTACACCTTC. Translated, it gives CASSLMAPGADYGYTF.

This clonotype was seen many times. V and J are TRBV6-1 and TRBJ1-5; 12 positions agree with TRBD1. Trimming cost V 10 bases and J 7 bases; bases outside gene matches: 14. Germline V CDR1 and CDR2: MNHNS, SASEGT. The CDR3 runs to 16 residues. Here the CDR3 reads CATTSGTGGSGQPQHF. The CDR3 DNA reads TGTGCCACAACCTCCGGGACAGGGGGCTCGGGGCAGCCCCAGCATTTT.

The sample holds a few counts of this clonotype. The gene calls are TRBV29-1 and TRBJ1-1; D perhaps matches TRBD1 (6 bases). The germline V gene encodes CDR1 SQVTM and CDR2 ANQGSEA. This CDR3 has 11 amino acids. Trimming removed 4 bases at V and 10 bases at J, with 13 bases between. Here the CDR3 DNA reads TGCAGCGTTGTCCGGCAGGGGACAGCTTTCTTT. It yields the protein CSVVRQGTAFF.

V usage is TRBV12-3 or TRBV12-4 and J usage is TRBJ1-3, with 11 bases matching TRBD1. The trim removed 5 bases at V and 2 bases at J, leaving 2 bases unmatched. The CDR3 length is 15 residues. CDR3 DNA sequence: TGTGCCAGCAGTCCGGACAGGGGGCCTGGAAACACCATATATTTT. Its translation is CASSPDRGPGNTIYF.

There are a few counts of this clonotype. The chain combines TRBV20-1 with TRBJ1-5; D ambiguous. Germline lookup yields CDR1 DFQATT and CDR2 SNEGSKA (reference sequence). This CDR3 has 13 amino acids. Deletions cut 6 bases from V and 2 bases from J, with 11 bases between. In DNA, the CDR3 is TGCAGTGCCGCGGAGGGAGGCAATCAGCCCCAGCATTTT. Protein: CSAAEGGNQPQHF.

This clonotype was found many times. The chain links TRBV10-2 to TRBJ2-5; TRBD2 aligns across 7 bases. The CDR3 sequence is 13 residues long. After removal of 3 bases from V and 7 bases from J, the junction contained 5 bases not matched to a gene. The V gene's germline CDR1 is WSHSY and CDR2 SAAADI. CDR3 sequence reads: CASSDLTGGTQYF. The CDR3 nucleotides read TGCGCCAGCAGTGATCTGACGGGGGGGACCCAGTACTTC.

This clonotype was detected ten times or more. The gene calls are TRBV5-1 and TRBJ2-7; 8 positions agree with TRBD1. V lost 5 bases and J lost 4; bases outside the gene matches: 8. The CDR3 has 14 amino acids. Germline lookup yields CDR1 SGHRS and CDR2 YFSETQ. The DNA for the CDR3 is TGCGCCAGCAGTTTTGCAGGGGGCGGGTACGAGCAGTACTTC. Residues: CASSFAGGGYEQYF.

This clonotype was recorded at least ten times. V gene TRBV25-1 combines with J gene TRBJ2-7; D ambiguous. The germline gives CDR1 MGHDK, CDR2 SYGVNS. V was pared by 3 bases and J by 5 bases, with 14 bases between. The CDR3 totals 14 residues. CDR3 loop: CASSDSGYSHEQYF. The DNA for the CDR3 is TGTGCCAGCAGTGACTCTGGGTATAGTCACGAGCAGTACTTC.

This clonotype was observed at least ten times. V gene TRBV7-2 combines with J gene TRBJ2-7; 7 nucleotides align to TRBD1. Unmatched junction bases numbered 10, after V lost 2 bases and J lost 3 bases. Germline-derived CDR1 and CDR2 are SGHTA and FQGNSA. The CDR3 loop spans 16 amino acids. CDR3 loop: CASSLTQDRLGYEQYF. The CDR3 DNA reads TGTGCCAGCAGCTTAACCCAGGACAGGTTGGGCTACGAGCAGTACTTC.

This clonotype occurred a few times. CDR3 sequence reads: CASSVDGLSEKLFF. CDR3 DNA: TGTGCCAGCAGCGTAGACGGTTTGTCCGAAAAACTGTTTTTT. This chain links TRBV9 with TRBJ1-4; D call uncertain. This CDR3 contains 14 residues. The V end lost 0 bases, the J end lost 8 bases, and 11 bases lay between the germline ends. Looked up from germline, CDR1 is SGDLS and CDR2 is YYNGEE.